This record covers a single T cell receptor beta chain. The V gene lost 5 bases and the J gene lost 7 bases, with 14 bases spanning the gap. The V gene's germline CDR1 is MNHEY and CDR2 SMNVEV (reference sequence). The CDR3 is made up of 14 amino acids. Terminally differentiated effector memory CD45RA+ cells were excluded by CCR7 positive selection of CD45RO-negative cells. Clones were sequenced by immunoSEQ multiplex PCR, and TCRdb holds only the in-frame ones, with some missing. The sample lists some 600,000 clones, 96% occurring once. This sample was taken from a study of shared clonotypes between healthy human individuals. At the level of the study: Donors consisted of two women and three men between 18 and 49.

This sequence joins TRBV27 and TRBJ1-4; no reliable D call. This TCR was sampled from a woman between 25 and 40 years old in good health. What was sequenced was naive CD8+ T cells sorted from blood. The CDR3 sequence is CASSPRQAGEKLFF. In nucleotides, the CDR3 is TGTGCCAGCAGTCCCCGGCAGGCCGGTGAAAAACTGTTTTTT. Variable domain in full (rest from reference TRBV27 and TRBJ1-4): EAQVTQNPRYLITVTGKKLTVTCSQNMNHEYMSWYRQDPGLGLRQIYYSMNVEVTDKGDVPEGYKVSRKEKRNFPLILESPSPNQTSLYFCASSPRQAGEKLFFGSGTQLSVL.